A selection of T cell receptor beta chains follows, all from one sample in a study of cytomegalovirus exposure and HLA in healthy donors. Libraries were prepared by immunoSEQ multiplex PCR; TCRdb keeps only in-frame clonotypes and omits some of them. Of 180,000 or so clones in the sample, almost 80% were seen once. The sequencing input was PBMCs. Receptors originate from a man between 50 and 59 years old in good health and CMV-seropositive. Both conserved end residues are part of each CDR3. The order of the fields is V gene, CDR3 length, clone size, D gene, J gene, CDR3 DNA, CDR3 protein. A D gene is named only where the DNA matches it firmly. Size is stated for part of the rows, as once, few or many counts, or as a class when the clone is expanded.

>TRBV23-1|14|NA|NA|TRBJ2-7
TGCGCCAGCCGAAAACAGGGACACTATTACGAGCAGTACTTC
CASRKQGHYYEQYF
>TRBV7-9|16|few|TRBD2|TRBJ2-2
TGTTCCAGCAGCCACCGAGCGGGGGGCAACACCGGGGAGCTGTTTTTT
CSSSHRAGGNTGELFF
>TRBV11-1|15|NA|TRBD1|TRBJ2-5
TGTGCCAGCAGCTTAAACAGGGGGAACCAAGAGACCCAGTACTTC
CASSLNRGNQETQYF
>TRBV9|13|NA|NA|TRBJ2-7
TGTGCCAGCAGCGTAGGGAGCTCCTACGAGCAGTACTTC
CASSVGSSYEQYF
>TRBV29-1|14|NA|NA|TRBJ1-5
TGCAGCGCCGCCGACAGGTATAGCAATCAGCCCCAGCATTTT
CSAADRYSNQPQHF
>TRBV9|14|NA|TRBD1|TRBJ1-5
TGTGCCAGCAGCGGACAGGGAGGCAATCAGCCCCAGCATTTT
CASSGQGGNQPQHF
>TRBV6-5|13|few|NA|TRBJ2-1
TGTGCCAGCAGTTACTCTGTGGGAGGTGAGCAGTTCTTC
CASSYSVGGEQFF
>TRBV6-6|14|few|NA|TRBJ1-5
TGTGCCAGCAGTCAAACGGGGGGCAATCAGCCCCAGCATTTT
CASSQTGGNQPQHF
>TRBV5-1|15|NA|TRBD2|TRBJ2-1
TGCGCCAGCAGCTTGAACAGCGGGGGGGGGAATGAGCAGTTCTTC
CASSLNSGGGNEQFF
>TRBV6-5|12|NA|NA|TRBJ1-1
TGTGCCAGCAGTTTAGGGGTCGCTGAAGCTTTCTTT
CASSLGVAEAFF
>TRBV25-1|12|NA|TRBD1|TRBJ1-1
TGTGCCAGCAGTGAGTCAGGGGGGCAAGCTTTCTTT
CASSESGGQAFF
>TRBV7-8|19|NA|TRBD1|TRBJ1-5
TGTGCCAGCACAAAGAACCCTGGACAGGGTATAGGTAGCAATCAGCCCCAGCATTTT
CASTKNPGQGIGSNQPQHF
>TRBV7-9|12|NA|NA|TRBJ1-3
TGTGCCAGCAGCCCTCAGGGTCCTAATTTGAATTTT
CASSPQGPNLNF
>TRBV14|16|NA|NA|TRBJ1-3
TGTGCCAGCAGCCAAGATCCTCGACAGGACCGAAACACCATATATTTT
CASSQDPRQDRNTIYF
>TRBV6-1|13|NA|NA|TRBJ2-3
TGTGCCAGCAGTGAGACACGGAGGGGTACGCAGTATTTT
CASSETRRGTQYF
>TRBV5-8|15|NA|TRBD2|TRBJ2-1
TGTGCCAGCAACCAGGGACTAGCGGCCTACAATGAGCAGTTCTTC
CASNQGLAAYNEQFF
>TRBV9|16|NA|TRBD2|TRBJ2-3
TGTGCCAGCAGCGTAGATGCGGGGGGGACCACAGATACGCAGTATTTT
CASSVDAGGTTDTQYF
>TRBV7-2|17|once|TRBD1|TRBJ2-6
TGTGCCAGCAGCCCGGGACAGTATTACTCTGGGGCCAACGTCCTGACTTTC
CASSPGQYYSGANVLTF
>TRBV4-3|13|few|NA|TRBJ1-1
TGCGCCAGCAGCCTTGAGGCTAACACTGAAGCTTTCTTT
CASSLEANTEAFF
>TRBV5-6|15|NA|TRBD1|TRBJ1-2
TGTGCCAGCAGCCTAGGGACAGGGGCGGACTATGGCTACACCTTC
CASSLGTGADYGYTF
>TRBV6-6|13|NA|NA|TRBJ2-5
TGTGCCAGCAGTTATAGCGAGGAAGAGACCCAGTACTTC
CASSYSEEETQYF
>TRBV10-1|14|NA|NA|TRBJ2-5
TGCGCCAGCAGTACCGGACGGGGAAGAGAGACCCAGTACTTC
CASSTGRGRETQYF
>TRBV6-5|13|NA|NA|TRBJ2-7
TGTGCCAGCAAAAAACAGGGATCCTACGAGCAGTACTTC
CASKKQGSYEQYF
>TRBV7-9|13|NA|NA|TRBJ2-2
TGTGCCAGCAGCTTAGTAACAACCGGGGAGCTGTTTTTT
CASSLVTTGELFF
>TRBV2|14|few|TRBD1|TRBJ1-2
TGTGCCAGCAGGGAGGACAGGGAGGTTGGAGGCTACACCTTC
CASREDREVGGYTF
>TRBV6-1|13|NA|NA|TRBJ1-1
TGTGCCAGCAGAGGGCCGGCGGGCACTGAAGCTTTCTTT
CASRGPAGTEAFF
>TRBV7-6|14|NA|NA|TRBJ1-1
TGTGCCAGCAGCTTGGCCAGGGTCGAAACTGAAGCTTTCTTT
CASSLARVETEAFF
>TRBV9|14|NA|TRBD1|TRBJ2-2
TGTGCCAGCAGCGCTACAGGGGGCACCGGGGAGCTGTTTTTT
CASSATGGTGELFF
>TRBV11-2|15|few|TRBD1|TRBJ2-5
TGTGCCAGCAGCTTACCGGGACAGGGACAAGAGACCCAGTACTTC
CASSLPGQGQETQYF
>TRBV6-1|13|NA|NA|TRBJ2-5
TGTGCCAGCATGGGGACACCTCAAGAGACCCAGTACTTC
CASMGTPQETQYF
>TRBV19|14|NA|TRBD1|TRBJ1-2
TGTGCCAGTAGTCTTCTCGGACAGGGGGACGGCTACACCTTC
CASSLLGQGDGYTF